A selection of T cell receptor beta chains follows, all from one sample in a study of T cells in localized non-small cell lung cancer. Produced via immunoSEQ multiplex PCR; TCRdb's table is partial and in-frame only. The data hold around 26,000 clones, with 85% to 95% observed a single time. Sequencing was performed on peripheral blood, taken before any cancer treatment. The receptors stem from a female donor of 60 years or more with stage II squamous cell lung carcinoma. CDR3s include the opening cysteine and the closing phenylalanine or tryptophan. Fields, in order: D gene, J gene, clone size, V gene, CDR3 length, CDR3 protein, CDR3 DNA. A D gene is named only where the DNA matches it firmly. For some rows the clone size is stated as once, few or many, or as a class when expanded; others skip it.

D: -
J: TRBJ2-7
size: -
V: TRBV2
length: 11
CDR3: CASSFDYEQYF
DNA: TGTGCCAGCAGTTTTGATTACGAGCAGTACTTC

D: TRBD2
J: TRBJ2-3
size: -
V: TRBV11-1
length: 15
CDR3: CASSSSGSSTDTQYF
DNA: TGTGCCAGCAGCTCTAGCGGCTCTAGCACAGATACGCAGTATTTT

D: TRBD2
J: TRBJ2-7
size: -
V: TRBV5-1
length: 14
CDR3: CASSLGLAVYEQYF
DNA: TGCGCCAGCAGCTTGGGGCTAGCGGTGTACGAGCAGTACTTC

D: -
J: TRBJ1-1
size: once
V: TRBV5-3
length: 15
CDR3: CARSLATWGNTEAFF
DNA: TGTGCCAGAAGCTTGGCCACGTGGGGGAACACTGAAGCTTTCTTT

D: TRBD1
J: TRBJ1-4
size: -
V: TRBV2
length: 16
CDR3: CASSGQGAGGNEKLFF
DNA: TGTGCCAGCAGTGGACAGGGGGCAGGGGGGAATGAAAAACTGTTTTTT

D: -
J: TRBJ1-3
size: -
V: TRBV11-2
length: 16
CDR3: CASSTDGYYSGNTIYF
DNA: TGTGCCAGCAGCACGGACGGTTACTACTCTGGAAACACCATATATTTT

D: TRBD1
J: TRBJ2-3
size: -
V: TRBV6-5
length: 13
CDR3: CASRGTATDTQYF
DNA: TGTGCCAGCAGAGGGACAGCGACAGATACGCAGTATTTT

D: -
J: TRBJ1-4
size: -
V: TRBV18
length: 11
CDR3: CASSPDEKLFF
DNA: TGTGCCAGCTCACCTGATGAAAAACTGTTTTTT

D: -
J: TRBJ1-1
size: -
V: TRBV7-2
length: 13
CDR3: CASSLRPNTEAFF
DNA: TGTGCCAGCAGCCTCCGACCCAACACTGAAGCTTTCTTT

D: -
J: TRBJ1-2
size: -
V: TRBV28
length: 12
CDR3: CASSLTLEGYTF
DNA: TGTGCCAGCAGTTTAACTCTAGAAGGCTACACCTTC

D: -
J: TRBJ2-1
size: -
V: TRBV11-2
length: 13
CDR3: CASSLGFAKEQFF
DNA: TGTGCCAGCAGCTTAGGATTTGCGAAGGAGCAGTTCTTC

D: TRBD2
J: TRBJ2-1
size: -
V: TRBV7-2
length: 16
CDR3: CASSFSGTRLFNEQFF
DNA: TGTGCCAGCAGTTTCTCCGGGACTAGGCTATTCAATGAGCAGTTCTTC

D: TRBD1
J: TRBJ1-2
size: -
V: TRBV7-9
length: 16
CDR3: CASSWIYGQGANGYTF
DNA: TGTGCCAGCAGCTGGATTTACGGACAGGGGGCGAATGGCTACACCTTC

D: -
J: TRBJ1-3
size: -
V: TRBV5-5
length: 14
CDR3: CASSLDRRGNTIYF
DNA: TGTGCCAGCAGCTTGGACAGAAGGGGAAACACCATATATTTT

D: -
J: TRBJ2-3
size: -
V: TRBV5-1
length: 14
CDR3: CASSLGPNGDTQYF
DNA: TGCGCCAGCAGCCTCGGGCCTAACGGAGATACGCAGTATTTT

D: -
J: TRBJ1-2
size: -
V: TRBV6-5
length: 16
CDR3: CASSYGSGGARYGYTF
DNA: TGTGCCAGCAGTTACGGGTCTGGGGGGGCGCGCTATGGCTACACCTTC

D: -
J: TRBJ2-6
size: once
V: TRBV19
length: 15
CDR3: CASTPDVGRPNVLTF
DNA: TGTGCCAGTACCCCCGACGTCGGACGGCCCAACGTCCTGACTTTC

D: -
J: TRBJ1-5
size: -
V: TRBV19
length: 15
CDR3: CASSIDAGSNQPQHF
DNA: TGTGCCAGTAGTATAGATGCGGGTAGCAATCAGCCCCAGCATTTT

D: -
J: TRBJ1-6
size: -
V: TRBV28
length: 12
CDR3: CASSFTDSPLHF
DNA: TGTGCCAGCAGTTTCACCGATTCACCCCTCCACTTT

D: TRBD2
J: TRBJ2-2
size: -
V: TRBV2
length: 16
CDR3: CASGVGGGRNTGELFF
DNA: TGTGCCAGCGGGGTCGGTGGCGGGAGGAACACCGGGGAGCTGTTTTTT

D: TRBD1
J: TRBJ1-6
size: -
V: TRBV4-3
length: 16
CDR3: CASSQTMGQGDSPLHF
DNA: TGCGCCAGCAGCCAAACCATGGGACAGGGGGACTCACCCCTCCACTTT

D: TRBD1
J: TRBJ2-2
size: -
V: TRBV18
length: 15
CDR3: CASSPGTASTGELFF
DNA: TGTGCCAGCTCACCCGGGACAGCTAGCACCGGGGAGCTGTTTTTT